The 15 T cell receptor beta chains reported below all come from one sample, sequenced in a study of T-cell memory formation after mild COVID-19 (dated by TCRdb to about 2021). Libraries were prepared through 5' RACE. Sequencing used an Illumina NovaSeq 6000. TCRdb reran the public reads through fastp at Q25 and MiXCR, keeping productive beta chains. Rows are combined by CDR3 protein, so each entry shows the most common genes and DNA. The sample records roughly 300,000 distinct CDR3 sequences, 8% to 9% of which are singletons. Clones ranked in the top ten supply 20% to 25% of the sample. The sequencing input was PBMCs or a T cell subset sorted from them (not recorded which). All receptors come from a young man who had mild COVID-19 (a few samples of this study predate the infection). The sample titles of this study are shuffled in the database, so cell type and time point are left out; the donor was told from shared clones.

This clonotype was counted at least ten times. The rearrangement uses TRBV6-6 and TRBJ2-5; possibly TRBD2 for D (6 bases). This CDR3 has 13 amino acids. Germline CDR1 MNHNY, CDR2 SVGAGI (reference sequence). The V end lost 2 bases, the J end lost 5 bases, and 9 bases lay between the germline ends. CDR3: CASSYRRAETQYF. DNA of the CDR3: TGTGCCAGCAGTTACCGGAGGGCGGAGACCCAGTACTTC.

This clonotype was seen ten or more times. CDR3 in amino acids: CASSREGETQYF. The CDR3, as DNA: TGTGCCAGCAGCAGAGAAGGGGAGACCCAGTACTTC. The rearrangement uses TRBV11-2 and TRBJ2-5; D unresolved. V gave up 5 bases and J gave up 5 bases, with 9 bases separating them. CDR3 length: 12 amino acids. Germline assignment: CDR1 SGHAT and CDR2 FQNNGV.

This clonotype showed up just a few times. This chain uses TRBV2 with TRBJ2-7, with D possibly called TRBD1 or TRBD2 (5 bases each). Trimming took 1 base from V and 9 from J, leaving 10 bases between them. The CDR3 totals 12 residues. CDR1 is SNHLY, CDR2 FYNNEI, per germline. As DNA, the CDR3 is TGTGCCAGCAGTGAAGGGGGCAGCGGGCAGTACTTC. It yields the protein CASSEGGSGQYF.

This clonotype was seen a few times. The V call is TRBV28, the J call TRBJ2-1; weak D call: TRBD2 (5 bases). Germline loops: CDR1 MDHEN, CDR2 SYDVKM. The CDR3 loop spans 12 amino acids. The V end lost 3 bases, the J end lost 9 bases, and 9 bases lay between the germline ends. Here the CDR3 DNA reads TGTGCCAGCAGTTTCGGTAGCGTTGAGCAGTTCTTC. This sequence encodes CASSFGSVEQFF. Looking up the rest from reference TRBV28 and TRBJ2-1 gives the full variable domain: DVKVTQSSRYLVKRTGEKVFLECVQDMDHENMFWYRQDPGLGLRLIYFSYDVKMKEKGDIPEGYSVSREKKERFSLILESASTNQTSMYLCASSFGSVEQFFGPGTRLTVL.

The chain employs TRBV10-2 and TRBJ2-1; no definite D call. This CDR3 comprises 11 residues. V was pared by 1 base and J by 13 bases, with 8 bases between. In germline, CDR1 is WSHSY, CDR2 SAAADI. CDR3 loop: CASSEWPRQFF. The CDR3 DNA reads TGCGCCAGCAGTGAGTGGCCCAGACAGTTCTTC.

The J gene is TRBJ2-3, the V gene TRBV5-1; TRBD1 matches 7 bases. The ends lost 0 bases at V and 1 base at J; junction bases unmatched: 8. Germline loops: CDR1 SGHRS, CDR2 YFSETQ. This CDR3 spans 17 amino acids. The CDR3 nucleotides are TGCGCCAGCAGCTTGGACAGGGGAAGGGTCGGCACAGATACGCAGTATTTT. Translated, it gives CASSLDRGRVGTDTQYF.

This clonotype was counted only a few times. The chain carries TRBV28 and TRBJ2-5, with 7 bases fitting TRBD2. The CDR3 has 15 amino acids. Germline assignment: CDR1 MDHEN and CDR2 SYDVKM. Losses at the gene ends were 4 bases for V and 1 base for J; bases not matched to a gene: 6. This CDR3 reads CASSSPGTTQETQYF. The CDR3, as DNA: TGTGCCAGCAGTTCACCCGGGACTACCCAAGAGACCCAGTACTTC.

This clonotype was observed many times. The rearrangement uses TRBV20-1 and TRBJ2-7; D unclear. V was cut by 5 bases and J by 6 bases, with 20 bases left in between. This CDR3 spans 14 amino acids. Germline-derived CDR1 and CDR2 are DFQATT and SNEGSKA (reference sequence). The DNA for the CDR3 is TGCAGTGCTGGAACCGGCCTCGTCCCGTCCGAGCAGTACTTC. Translating it yields CSAGTGLVPSEQYF.

This clonotype was counted between two and nine times. This chain uses TRBV6-5 with TRBJ1-4; TRBD1 agrees at 8 bases. CDR1 is MNHEY and CDR2 is SVGAGI in the germline V gene. The CDR3 runs to 15 residues. V trimming: 5 bases; J trimming: 14 bases; junction bases outside the gene matches: 16. CDR3 protein: CASSLANDRGIKLFF. CDR3 in DNA: TGTGCCAGCAGTCTCGCGAATGACAGGGGTATTAAGCTGTTTTTT.

Only one count was recorded for this clonotype. The chain has TRBV7-9 and TRBJ1-5, with D perhaps TRBD1 (6 bases). The CDR3 length is 14 residues. Per germline, CDR1 SEHNR and CDR2 FQNEAQ (reference sequence). Trimming left V 5 bases short and J 6 bases short, with 14 bases between. The CDR3 region is CASSPSDSLQPQHF. The CDR3 DNA sequence: TGTGCCAGCAGCCCGTCGGACAGTCTTCAGCCCCAGCATTTT. Based on the CDR3 plus reference TRBV7-9 and TRBJ1-5, the full variable domain is DTGVSQNPRHKITKRGQNVTFRCDPISEHNRLYWYRQTLGQGPEFLTYFQNEAQLEKSRLLSDRFSAERPKGSFSTLEIQRTEQGDSAMYLCASSPSDSLQPQHFGDGTRLSIL.

This clonotype occurred a few times. This chain joins TRBV4-1 and TRBJ1-1; 7 bases are shared with TRBD1. J gave up 0 bases and V 1 base, and 5 bases lay outside the gene matches. This CDR3 has 16 amino acids. Germline V gives CDR1 MGHRA, CDR2 YSYEKL. CDR3 bases: TGCGCCAGCAGCCAAGCAGTCAGGGGGTTGAACACTGAAGCTTTCTTT. Translation: CASSQAVRGLNTEAFF.

This clonotype has more than one count but fewer than ten. V usage is TRBV18 and J usage is TRBJ2-7, with unresolved D. With 5 bases removed from V and 3 bases from J, the gap between germline ends came to 11 bases. The CDR3 runs to 13 residues. The germline gives CDR1 KGHSH, CDR2 LQKENI. CDR3 loop: CASSFGGIYEQYF. The CDR3 DNA sequence: TGTGCCAGCTCATTTGGTGGTATCTACGAGCAGTACTTC.

This clonotype has a count of ten or more. The chain uses TRBV29-1 and TRBJ2-7, with a possible D match to TRBD1 (5 bases). Trimming removed 4 bases from V and 6 bases from J, with 16 bases in between. The germline gives CDR1 SQVTM, CDR2 ANQGSEA. The length of the CDR3 is 13 residues. The CDR3 DNA reads TGCAGCGTTGCCCGGCAGGGAAGCAGCGAGCAGTACTTC. Translating it yields CSVARQGSSEQYF.

This clonotype was counted ten times or more. This chain uses TRBV19 with TRBJ1-5; 7 bases match TRBD1. Germline CDR1 LNHDA, CDR2 SQIVND (reference sequence). This CDR3 region has 15 residues. V dropped 3 bases and J dropped 4; count of bases not matched to a gene: 6. The CDR3 sequence is CASSITGARNQPQHF. The CDR3, as DNA: TGTGCCAGTAGTATCACAGGGGCCAGAAATCAGCCCCAGCATTTT.

Only a few counts were recorded for this clonotype. The gene calls are TRBV3-1 and TRBJ1-2; possible D gene TRBD1, 5 bases. Trimming took off 1 base at V and 5 bases at J, with 11 bases between the two ends. The germline gives CDR1 LGHDT, CDR2 YNNKEL (reference sequence). CDR3 length: 14 residues. The DNA for the CDR3 is TGTGCCAGCAGCCAAGTGGAGGGGAGTTATGGCTACACCTTC. Residues: CASSQVEGSYGYTF.